The rows below give T cell receptor beta chains drawn from one sample of a study of T cell responses to AZD1222 COVID-19 vaccine. Using immunoSEQ multiplex PCR, the repertoire was profiled, and TCRdb retains in-frame clones only, with some absent. The table records 60,000 to 75,000 clones, about four fifths of them present only once. Sequencing used peripheral blood, obtained 28 days after the second AZD1222 dose. The source is an adult who received the AZD1222 COVID-19 vaccine. Each CDR3 is given with its conserved first and last residue. D genes are given only for firm matches. Not every row has a clone size; where given, it reads once, few, many or a size class.

J,V,D,size,DNA,CDR3
TRBJ1-4,TRBV11-3,NA,NA,TGTGCCAGCAGCAACTGGGGAGGGAGGGTTAATGAAAAACTGTTTTTT,CASSNWGGRVNEKLFF
TRBJ2-7,TRBV5-1,TRBD2,NA,TGCGCCAGCAGCTACGGACTAGGCTACGAGCAGTACTTC,CASSYGLGYEQYF
TRBJ2-2,TRBV4-1,NA,few,TGCGCCAGCAGCCCTTCGGACAAGAACACCGGGGAGCTGTTTTTT,CASSPSDKNTGELFF
TRBJ1-3,TRBV6-5,NA,NA,TGTGCCAGCAGTTACGGATGGGGAAACACCATATATTTT,CASSYGWGNTIYF
TRBJ1-6,TRBV6-5,NA,NA,TGTGCCAGCAGTCTCTTTCCTAATTCACCCCTCCACTTT,CASSLFPNSPLHF
TRBJ1-2,TRBV7-8,TRBD1,NA,TGTGCCAGCAGCCCCCGGAAATGGACAGGCCTTAACTATGGCTACACCTTC,CASSPRKWTGLNYGYTF
TRBJ2-5,TRBV7-9,NA,NA,TGTGCCACCATTTTTACTAGCTGGGAGACCCAGTACTTC,CATIFTSWETQYF
TRBJ1-1,TRBV13,NA,NA,TGTGCCAGCAGCTTACAGGCCGCGAACACTGAAGCTTTCTTT,CASSLQAANTEAFF
TRBJ1-2,TRBV9,NA,NA,TGTGCCAGCAGCGTAGGGGCTGGCTATGGCTACACCTTC,CASSVGAGYGYTF
TRBJ2-7,TRBV19,NA,NA,TGTGCCAGTAGTATAGAGGGGGGATGGACGGAGCAGCAGTACTTC,CASSIEGGWTEQQYF
TRBJ1-2,TRBV6-1,NA,few,TGTGCCAGCAGTGAAGGTCCCGGGAACTATGGCTACACCTTC,CASSEGPGNYGYTF
TRBJ1-1,TRBV7-8,NA,NA,TGTGCCAGCAGCCCTCATAAGAACACTGAAGCTTTCTTT,CASSPHKNTEAFF
TRBJ1-1,TRBV28,TRBD1,NA,TGTGCCAGCAATTCCTACAGGGGGGGTGACGGCGCCACTGAAGCTTTCTTT,CASNSYRGGDGATEAFF